These T cell receptor beta chains were read from a single sample in a study of sequential checkpoint blockade in melanoma. Clones were sequenced by immunoSEQ multiplex PCR, and TCRdb holds only the in-frame ones, with some missing. The sample carries around 30,000 clones, 86% recorded once. The sequencing here drew on CD8+ T cells sorted from blood (inferred from file names), taken from a patient given nivolumab and ipilimumab in sequence. These receptors all stem from a human donor with melanoma. Each CDR3 is given with its conserved first and last residue. The order of the fields is V gene, D gene, J gene, clone size, CDR3 DNA, CDR3 protein. The D gene is left open where the match is weak. Size values are once, few and many counts, or a class for expanded clones, and some rows have none.

v_gene: TRBV25-1; d_gene: TRBD1; j_gene: TRBJ2-5; abundance: -; CDR3nt: TGTGCCAGCAGCCTACAGGGGTCCGCAGAGACCCAGTACTTC; CDR3aa: CASSLQGSAETQYF
v_gene: TRBV11-2; d_gene: TRBD2; j_gene: TRBJ2-2; abundance: -; CDR3nt: TGTGCCAGCAGCTCCTTTGGACTAGCGGGAGTCCTGAACACCGGGGAGCTGTTTTTT; CDR3aa: CASSSFGLAGVLNTGELFF
v_gene: TRBV6-5; d_gene: -; j_gene: TRBJ2-1; abundance: few; CDR3nt: TGTGCCAGCAGGACGGGGTTTAGGTGGGATGAGCAGTTCTTC; CDR3aa: CASRTGFRWDEQFF
v_gene: TRBV13; d_gene: -; j_gene: TRBJ2-7; abundance: few; CDR3nt: TGTGCCAGCAGCTTCGGACAGCCATTCTCCTACGAGCAGTACTTC; CDR3aa: CASSFGQPFSYEQYF
v_gene: TRBV29-1; d_gene: -; j_gene: TRBJ1-2; abundance: -; CDR3nt: TGCAGCGTTGATCTCCCCTCCGCACATTATGGCTACACCTTC; CDR3aa: CSVDLPSAHYGYTF
v_gene: TRBV11-2; d_gene: -; j_gene: TRBJ1-1; abundance: -; CDR3nt: TGTGCCAGCAGCCCGTGGGGGGAAATTAGCACTGAAGCTTTCTTT; CDR3aa: CASSPWGEISTEAFF
v_gene: TRBV7-8; d_gene: -; j_gene: TRBJ1-3; abundance: -; CDR3nt: TGTGCCAGCAGCTTAGCGCAGGGACTCGGAAACACCATATATTTT; CDR3aa: CASSLAQGLGNTIYF
v_gene: TRBV29-1; d_gene: TRBD1; j_gene: TRBJ1-1; abundance: once; CDR3nt: TGCAGCGTTGGGGACCGACAGGGTTCCACTGAAGCTTTCTTT; CDR3aa: CSVGDRQGSTEAFF
v_gene: TRBV6-5; d_gene: -; j_gene: TRBJ2-7; abundance: -; CDR3nt: TGTGCCAGCAGTGAAGCTCTGCCTTACGAGCAGTACTTC; CDR3aa: CASSEALPYEQYF
v_gene: TRBV7-9; d_gene: TRBD2; j_gene: TRBJ2-2; abundance: once; CDR3nt: TGTGCCAGCAGCCGAGACCTAGCGGGGGTGCGAGCCGGGGAGCTGTTTTTT; CDR3aa: CASSRDLAGVRAGELFF
v_gene: TRBV4-1; d_gene: TRBD2; j_gene: TRBJ2-7; abundance: -; CDR3nt: TGCGCCAGCAGCCAAGCCCTAGCGGAGGTCTACGAGCAGTACTTC; CDR3aa: CASSQALAEVYEQYF
v_gene: TRBV7-9; d_gene: -; j_gene: TRBJ1-5; abundance: once; CDR3nt: TGTGCCAGCAGCTTAGGACAGAGCAATCAGCCCCAGCATTTT; CDR3aa: CASSLGQSNQPQHF
v_gene: TRBV7-8; d_gene: -; j_gene: TRBJ2-7; abundance: -; CDR3nt: TGTGCCAGCAGCTTCCCTTCCGGGACTCCCACCTACGAGCAGTACTTC; CDR3aa: CASSFPSGTPTYEQYF
v_gene: TRBV5-8; d_gene: -; j_gene: TRBJ2-1; abundance: -; CDR3nt: TGTGCCAGCAGCCCCTGGGCGGGCCATGAGCAGTTCTTC; CDR3aa: CASSPWAGHEQFF
v_gene: TRBV5-6; d_gene: -; j_gene: TRBJ1-2; abundance: -; CDR3nt: TGTGCCAGCAGCTTGGAGGCAAGCGACTATGGCTACACCTTC; CDR3aa: CASSLEASDYGYTF
v_gene: TRBV28; d_gene: -; j_gene: TRBJ2-7; abundance: few; CDR3nt: TGTGCCAGCAGTACACCGAGGGCCACCTACGAGCAGTACTTC; CDR3aa: CASSTPRATYEQYF
v_gene: TRBV7-2; d_gene: -; j_gene: TRBJ2-5; abundance: few; CDR3nt: TGTGCCAGCAGCCAGGACAGACAAGAGACCCAGTACTTC; CDR3aa: CASSQDRQETQYF
v_gene: TRBV27; d_gene: -; j_gene: TRBJ2-2; abundance: -; CDR3nt: TGTGCCAGCAGTGTGGGACTCCTTGGGGAGCTGTTTTTT; CDR3aa: CASSVGLLGELFF
v_gene: TRBV11-2; d_gene: TRBD1; j_gene: TRBJ2-7; abundance: -; CDR3nt: TGTGCCAGCAGGGCCGGGACAGACTACGAGCAGTACTTC; CDR3aa: CASRAGTDYEQYF
v_gene: TRBV11-3; d_gene: TRBD2; j_gene: TRBJ2-5; abundance: -; CDR3nt: TGTGCCAGCAGCCCGGGTAGCGGGAGGGTTGGGGAGACCCAGTACTTC; CDR3aa: CASSPGSGRVGETQYF
v_gene: TRBV29-1; d_gene: TRBD2; j_gene: TRBJ2-7; abundance: few; CDR3nt: TGCAGCGTTGAAGGGTCTAGCGGGAGATACGAGCAGTACTTC; CDR3aa: CSVEGSSGRYEQYF
v_gene: TRBV5-4; d_gene: -; j_gene: TRBJ2-7; abundance: few; CDR3nt: TGCGCCAGCAGCCAAGCCAGGGAAGTCTATGAGCAGTACTTC; CDR3aa: CASSQAREVYEQYF
v_gene: TRBV7-6; d_gene: -; j_gene: TRBJ2-7; abundance: -; CDR3nt: TGTGCCAGCAGCCTCCCGCGCAGGCCGCCGTGCGAGCAGTACTTC; CDR3aa: CASSLPRRPPCEQYF
v_gene: TRBV9; d_gene: -; j_gene: TRBJ2-2; abundance: medium-sized; CDR3nt: TGTGCCAGCACCAGAAGCGGGGAGCTGTTTTTT; CDR3aa: CASTRSGELFF
v_gene: TRBV4-2; d_gene: TRBD2; j_gene: TRBJ2-7; abundance: -; CDR3nt: TGTGCCAGCAACCAAGAATTAGGACTAGCGAGCTACGAGCAGTACTTC; CDR3aa: CASNQELGLASYEQYF
v_gene: TRBV7-6; d_gene: -; j_gene: TRBJ1-1; abundance: -; CDR3nt: TGTGCCAGCAGAGAATTGGCGAACACTGAAGCTTTCTTT; CDR3aa: CASRELANTEAFF
v_gene: TRBV30; d_gene: TRBD1; j_gene: TRBJ1-6; abundance: -; CDR3nt: TGTGCCTGGAGTGTAGGGACAGATCCAGGGTCACCCCTCCACTTT; CDR3aa: CAWSVGTDPGSPLHF
v_gene: TRBV7-2; d_gene: -; j_gene: TRBJ2-2; abundance: -; CDR3nt: TGTGCCAGCAGCTTAGCGCTGGTGGCTACCGGGGAGCTGTTTTTT; CDR3aa: CASSLALVATGELFF
v_gene: TRBV6-6; d_gene: -; j_gene: TRBJ1-1; abundance: few; CDR3nt: TGTGCCAGCAGTAAGGGGGGGATGAACACTGAAGCTTTCTTT; CDR3aa: CASSKGGMNTEAFF
v_gene: TRBV4-3; d_gene: -; j_gene: TRBJ2-7; abundance: -; CDR3nt: TGCGCCAGCAGCCAAGATCCGGGACTCCCCTACGAGCAGTACTTC; CDR3aa: CASSQDPGLPYEQYF
v_gene: TRBV9; d_gene: TRBD2; j_gene: TRBJ2-1; abundance: once; CDR3nt: TGTGCCAGCAGCGCCCAGGGAAGCGGGGCTCAGGAGGAGCAGTTCTTC; CDR3aa: CASSAQGSGAQEEQFF
v_gene: TRBV9; d_gene: -; j_gene: TRBJ1-4; abundance: once; CDR3nt: TGTGCCAGCAGCGCCGCCCCTTCGATTGAGGGTTTAACAACAACTAATGAAAAACTGTTTTTT; CDR3aa: CASSAAPSIEGLTTTNEKLFF
v_gene: TRBV19; d_gene: -; j_gene: TRBJ2-7; abundance: -; CDR3nt: TGTGCCAGTAGTATAGGGTACGGTTACGAGCAGTACTTC; CDR3aa: CASSIGYGYEQYF
v_gene: TRBV10-3; d_gene: -; j_gene: TRBJ2-7; abundance: -; CDR3nt: TGTGCCATCAGTTCTCGGGAGCCCTACGAGCAGTACTTC; CDR3aa: CAISSREPYEQYF
v_gene: TRBV6-5; d_gene: TRBD1; j_gene: TRBJ2-7; abundance: -; CDR3nt: TGTGCCAGCAGCTTTGACAGGGGCTACGAGCAGTACTTC; CDR3aa: CASSFDRGYEQYF
v_gene: TRBV27; d_gene: -; j_gene: TRBJ2-4; abundance: -; CDR3nt: TGTGCCACCTCATTTACGGGGGCCAAAAACATTCAGTACTTC; CDR3aa: CATSFTGAKNIQYF
v_gene: TRBV27; d_gene: -; j_gene: TRBJ2-2; abundance: -; CDR3nt: TGTGCCAGCAGTCCGCCGACAGCTGCGAACACCGGGGAGCTGTTTTTT; CDR3aa: CASSPPTAANTGELFF
v_gene: TRBV5-1; d_gene: TRBD1; j_gene: TRBJ1-1; abundance: -; CDR3nt: TGCGCCAGCAGCTACAGGGGGCGTGACACTGAAGCTTTCTTT; CDR3aa: CASSYRGRDTEAFF
v_gene: TRBV4-1; d_gene: -; j_gene: TRBJ2-7; abundance: -; CDR3nt: TGCGCCAGCAGCCAAGACCAGGGGTACTACGAGCAGTACTTC; CDR3aa: CASSQDQGYYEQYF
v_gene: TRBV7-9; d_gene: -; j_gene: TRBJ2-3; abundance: -; CDR3nt: TGTGCCAGCAGCTTGCGGGGAGGACCAGATACGCAGTATTTT; CDR3aa: CASSLRGGPDTQYF
v_gene: TRBV11-3; d_gene: -; j_gene: TRBJ2-1; abundance: -; CDR3nt: TGTGCCAGCAGTGGGGGGGGGCATGAGCAGTTCTTC; CDR3aa: CASSGGGHEQFF
v_gene: TRBV9; d_gene: TRBD2; j_gene: TRBJ2-1; abundance: once; CDR3nt: TGTGCCAGCAGCACTAGCGGGGGCCAGAGCTCCTACAATGAGCAGTTCTTC; CDR3aa: CASSTSGGQSSYNEQFF
v_gene: TRBV6-6; d_gene: TRBD1; j_gene: TRBJ1-4; abundance: -; CDR3nt: TGTGCCAGCAGCCCCTTGGACAGGGTCTTTGAAAAACTGTTTTTT; CDR3aa: CASSPLDRVFEKLFF
v_gene: TRBV11-2; d_gene: -; j_gene: TRBJ2-5; abundance: -; CDR3nt: TGTGCCAGCAGCCCCCTCGCGGGCGGCCCAGAGACCCAGTACTTC; CDR3aa: CASSPLAGGPETQYF
v_gene: TRBV27; d_gene: -; j_gene: TRBJ2-7; abundance: -; CDR3nt: TGTGCCAGCAGTGGCTTCGGGACTCCTTACGAGCAGTACTTC; CDR3aa: CASSGFGTPYEQYF
v_gene: TRBV5-6; d_gene: TRBD1; j_gene: TRBJ2-7; abundance: -; CDR3nt: TGTGCCAGCAGGGCCGGGACAGGGATTTTTTACGAGCAGTACTTC; CDR3aa: CASRAGTGIFYEQYF
v_gene: TRBV7-9; d_gene: TRBD1; j_gene: TRBJ1-4; abundance: -; CDR3nt: TGTGCCAGCAGCTCTAGAACCGACAGGGTTAATGAAAAACTGTTTTTT; CDR3aa: CASSSRTDRVNEKLFF
v_gene: TRBV27; d_gene: TRBD1; j_gene: TRBJ2-7; abundance: once; CDR3nt: TGTGCCAGCAGTGCGGTGGGGACAGGGGGCAACGAGCAGTACTTC; CDR3aa: CASSAVGTGGNEQYF
v_gene: TRBV4-3; d_gene: TRBD1; j_gene: TRBJ2-7; abundance: -; CDR3nt: TGCGCCAGCAGCCAAGCAACTACAGGGGGTGGCTACTACGAGCAGTACTTC; CDR3aa: CASSQATTGGGYYEQYF
v_gene: TRBV19; d_gene: -; j_gene: TRBJ1-1; abundance: -; CDR3nt: TGTGCCAGTAGTACGGGGGGAGAGAACACTGAAGCTTTCTTT; CDR3aa: CASSTGGENTEAFF
v_gene: TRBV15; d_gene: TRBD1; j_gene: TRBJ1-3; abundance: -; CDR3nt: TGTGCCACCAGCACTTGGGACAGTTCTGGAAACACCATATATTTT; CDR3aa: CATSTWDSSGNTIYF
v_gene: TRBV4-3; d_gene: -; j_gene: TRBJ2-7; abundance: -; CDR3nt: TGCGCCAGCAGCCAAGTGGCGCAGGGTTCCTACGAGCAGTACTTC; CDR3aa: CASSQVAQGSYEQYF
v_gene: TRBV7-9; d_gene: -; j_gene: TRBJ1-1; abundance: -; CDR3nt: TGTGCCACCCTACCGAGTGAGAACACTGAAGCTTTCTTT; CDR3aa: CATLPSENTEAFF